One sample yielded the 5 T cell receptor beta chains listed below, sequenced in a study of spatial heterogeneity in lung cancer. These TCRs' antigens remain unknown. General study points: The study found that expanded intratumoral alpha and beta TCR counts tracked tumor mutation counts.

TCRdb called the 5' RACE reads again in MiXCR, with one record for every CDR3 protein. The sample consists of some 3,500 distinct CDR3 sequences, around 26% of them appearing once. Specified time point: sample taken at primary tumor resection. Material: lung tumor tissue, obtained at surgery. These receptors were collected from a male donor with early-stage non-small cell lung cancer.

With respect to this clonotype: This beta chain came through as a stray read in a library set up for alpha chains, and its size says little. This chain uses TRBV10-1 with TRBJ2-3; a possible D gene is TRBD2 (7 bases). Trimming pared 3 bases from V and 9 bases from J, leaving 19 bases between. The CDR3 runs 15 residues. Germline V gene lookup returns CDR1 WNHNN and CDR2 SYGVQD (reference sequence). The CDR3 region has the DNA TGCGCCAGCAGTGATAATTGGGGGGGCCGAGGCACGCAGTATTTT. Protein product: CASSDNWGGRGTQYF.

Comment on this clonotype: The size of this beta chain means little, since it is a stray read in a library made for alpha chains. The V and J genes are TRBV28 and TRBJ2-1; D call uncertain. Trimming cost V 5 bases and J 4 bases, with 12 bases left between them. Germline V gene sequence: CDR1 MDHEN, CDR2 SYDVKM. The CDR3 extends over 14 amino acids. The CDR3 DNA follows: TGTGCCAGCAGTCCCTGGGTATTTTACAATGAGCAGTTCTTC. Protein product: CASSPWVFYNEQFF.

By its share, this clonotype is medium-sized. This beta chain is a stray read from a library made for alpha chains; its abundance is not meaningful. The chain combines TRBV20-1 with TRBJ1-6; tentatively, D is TRBD1 (5 bases). The CDR3 covers 18 residues. From germline, CDR1 is DFQATT and CDR2 SNEGSKA (reference sequence). Trimming cost V 0 bases and J 5 bases, with 20 bases left between them. The DNA of the CDR3 is TGCAGTGCTAGAGATGTGGGGGGTGGCCTCCCCGATAATTCACCCCTCCACTTT. It encodes CSARDVGGGLPDNSPLHF.

Of note for this clonotype: Because this beta chain is a stray read in a library intended to capture alpha chains, its abundance should not be given much weight. The CDR3 here is CASSLRLNTEAFF. CDR3 nucleotides: TGCGCCAGCAGCCTCCGCTTGAACACTGAAGCTTTCTTT. This sequence joins TRBV4-1 and TRBJ1-1, with D hard to call. The CDR3 is 13 residues long. The V end lost 4 bases, the J end lost 0 bases, and 6 bases lay between the germline ends. CDR1 is MGHRA and CDR2 is YSYEKL in the germline V gene.

This clonotype was recorded many times. As an off-target read in a library built for alpha chains, this beta chain has a frequency of little significance. The chain couples TRBV20-1 to TRBJ2-3; perhaps D is TRBD1 or TRBD2 (5 bases each). CDR1 and CDR2 (germline): DFQATT, SNEGSKA (reference sequence). V was pared by 5 bases and J by 6 bases, with 21 bases between. The CDR3 is 15 amino acids. Here the CDR3 DNA reads TGCAGTGCTGTGAGCCGGGACCAGGTTGTGGATACGCAGTATTTT. This sequence encodes CSAVSRDQVVDTQYF.